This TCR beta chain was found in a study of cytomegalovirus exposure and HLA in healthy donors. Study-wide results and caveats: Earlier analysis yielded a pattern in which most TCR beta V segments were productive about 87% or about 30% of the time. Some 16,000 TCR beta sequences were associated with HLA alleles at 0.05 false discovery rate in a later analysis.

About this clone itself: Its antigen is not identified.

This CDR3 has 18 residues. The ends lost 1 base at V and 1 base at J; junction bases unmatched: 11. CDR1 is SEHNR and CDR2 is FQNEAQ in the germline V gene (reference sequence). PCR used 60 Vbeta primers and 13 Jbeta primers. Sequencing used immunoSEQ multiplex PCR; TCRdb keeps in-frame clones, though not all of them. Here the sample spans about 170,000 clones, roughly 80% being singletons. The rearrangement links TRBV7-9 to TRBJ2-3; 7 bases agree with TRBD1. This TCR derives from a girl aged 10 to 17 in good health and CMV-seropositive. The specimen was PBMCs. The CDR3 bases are TGTGCCAGCAGCTTAGGGGACAGTGACCTTTGGGGCACAGATACGCAGTATTTT. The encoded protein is CASSLGDSDLWGTDTQYF.